The subject of this entry is one T cell receptor (beta chain). The CDR3 has 14 amino acids. Germline values: CDR1 SGHTA, CDR2 FQGTGA. Losses at the gene ends were 5 bases for V and 0 bases for J; bases not matched to a gene: 2. The data belong to a study of T cell changes during pregnancy in multiple sclerosis. The method was immunoSEQ multiplex PCR; TCRdb's version includes in-frame clones alone and lacks a portion of them. The profile shows about 30,000 clones, approximately 90% of them singletons. The sample in question was CD8+ T cells from peripheral blood mononuclear cells, obtained in the second trimester of pregnancy. The V gene is TRBV7-3, the J gene TRBJ2-3; 7 bases are shared with TRBD2. The clonotype comes from a female donor with multiple sclerosis, enrolled in a pregnancy study. This chain's CDR3 is CASSLSGSTDTQYF. The CDR3 nucleotides are TGTGCCAGCAGCCTTAGCGGGAGCACAGATACGCAGTATTTT.